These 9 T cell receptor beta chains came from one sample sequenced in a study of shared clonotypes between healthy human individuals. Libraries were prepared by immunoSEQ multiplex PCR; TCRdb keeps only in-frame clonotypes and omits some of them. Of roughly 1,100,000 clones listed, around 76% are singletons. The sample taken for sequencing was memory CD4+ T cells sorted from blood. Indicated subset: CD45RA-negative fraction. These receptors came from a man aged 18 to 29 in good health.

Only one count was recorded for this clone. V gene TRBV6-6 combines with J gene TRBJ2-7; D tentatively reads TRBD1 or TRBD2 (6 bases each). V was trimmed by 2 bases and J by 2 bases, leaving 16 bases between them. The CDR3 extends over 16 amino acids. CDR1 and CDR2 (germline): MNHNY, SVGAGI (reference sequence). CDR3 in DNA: TGTGCCAGCAGTTACCCGGGAGCACAGGGACCCTACGAGCAGTACTTC. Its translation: CASSYPGAQGPYEQYF.

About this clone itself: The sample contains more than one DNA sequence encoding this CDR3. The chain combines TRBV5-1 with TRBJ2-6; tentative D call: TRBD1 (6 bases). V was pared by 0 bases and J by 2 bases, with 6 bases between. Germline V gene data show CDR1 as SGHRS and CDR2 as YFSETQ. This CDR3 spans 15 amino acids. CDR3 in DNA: TGCGCCAGCAGCTTGGCAGGGGCTGGGGCCAACGTCCTGACTTTC. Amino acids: CASSLAGAGANVLTF.

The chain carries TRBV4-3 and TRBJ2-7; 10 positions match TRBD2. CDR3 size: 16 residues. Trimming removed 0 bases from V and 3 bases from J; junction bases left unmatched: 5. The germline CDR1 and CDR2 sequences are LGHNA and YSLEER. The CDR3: CASSQESGRVVYEQYF. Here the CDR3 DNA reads TGCGCCAGCAGCCAAGAAAGCGGGAGGGTCGTCTACGAGCAGTACTTC.

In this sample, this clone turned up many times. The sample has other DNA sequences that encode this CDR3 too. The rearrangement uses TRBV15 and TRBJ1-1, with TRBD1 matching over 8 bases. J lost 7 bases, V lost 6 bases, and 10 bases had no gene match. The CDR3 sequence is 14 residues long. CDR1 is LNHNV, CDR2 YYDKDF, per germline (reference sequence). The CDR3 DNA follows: TGTGCCACCAGGATGGACAGGGCGCGGGATGAAGCTTTCTTT. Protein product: CATRMDRARDEAFF.

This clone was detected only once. Here the CDR3 DNA reads TGTGCCAGCAGTCCCGTGACTAGCGGGGGGGCCAAAAATACGCAGTATTTT. Amino acid sequence: CASSPVTSGGAKNTQYF. This chain joins TRBV28 and TRBJ2-3; 14 nucleotides agree with TRBD2. CDR1 MDHEN and CDR2 SYDVKM come from the germline V gene. The CDR3 runs to 17 residues. With 5 bases clipped from V and 7 bases from J, the junction kept 11 bases outside the gene matches.

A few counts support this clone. CDR3: CASSRDEISGNTIYF. CDR3 DNA sequence: TGTGCCAGCAGCCGAGATGAGATCTCTGGAAACACCATATATTTT. The V call is TRBV11-2, the J call TRBJ1-3; D call uncertain. Per germline, CDR1 SGHAT and CDR2 FQNNGV. The length of the CDR3 is 15 residues. Trimming shortened V by 5 bases and J by 0 bases, and 11 bases separated the two germline ends.

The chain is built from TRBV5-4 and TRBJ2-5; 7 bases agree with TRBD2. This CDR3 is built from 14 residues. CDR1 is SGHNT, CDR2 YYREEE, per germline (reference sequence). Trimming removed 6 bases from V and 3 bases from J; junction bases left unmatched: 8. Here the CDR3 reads CASTLGGGKETQYF. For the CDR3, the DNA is TGTGCCAGCACCCTGGGGGGAGGGAAAGAGACCCAGTACTTC. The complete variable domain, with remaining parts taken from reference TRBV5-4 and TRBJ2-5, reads ETGVTQSPTHLIKTRGQQVTLRCSSQSGHNTVSWYQQALGQGPQFIFQYYREEENGRGNFPPRFSGLQFPNYSSELNVNALELDDSALYLCASTLGGGKETQYFGPGTRLLVL.

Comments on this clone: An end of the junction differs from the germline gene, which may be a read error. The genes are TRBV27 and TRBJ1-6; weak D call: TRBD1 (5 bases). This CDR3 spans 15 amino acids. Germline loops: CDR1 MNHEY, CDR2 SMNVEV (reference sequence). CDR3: CASSLSGTGRSTLHF. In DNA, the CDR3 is TGTGCCAGCAGTTTATCAGGGACGGGTCGTTCAACCCTCCACTTT.

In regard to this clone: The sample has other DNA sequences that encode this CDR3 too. The CDR3 nucleotides read TGTGCCAGCAGCTTAGATCGGGGTACAGATACGCAGTATTTT. Residues: CASSLDRGTDTQYF. V usage is TRBV7-9 and J usage is TRBJ2-3; D may be TRBD2 (5 bases). Trimming cost V 1 base and J 3 bases, with 8 bases left between them. Per germline, CDR1 SEHNR and CDR2 FQNEAQ (reference sequence). CDR3 size: 14 residues.